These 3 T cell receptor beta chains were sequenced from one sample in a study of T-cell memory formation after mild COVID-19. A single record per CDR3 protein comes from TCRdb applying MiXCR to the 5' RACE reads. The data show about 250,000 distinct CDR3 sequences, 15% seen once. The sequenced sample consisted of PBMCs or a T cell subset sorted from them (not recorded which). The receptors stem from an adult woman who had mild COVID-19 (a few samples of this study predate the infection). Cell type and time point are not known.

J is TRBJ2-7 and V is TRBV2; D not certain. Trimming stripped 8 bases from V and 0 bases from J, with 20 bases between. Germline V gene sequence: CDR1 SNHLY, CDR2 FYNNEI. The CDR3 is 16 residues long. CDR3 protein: CASLSVERISSYEQYF. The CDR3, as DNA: TGTGCCAGCCTGTCGGTAGAGAGGATTAGCTCCTACGAGCAGTACTTC.

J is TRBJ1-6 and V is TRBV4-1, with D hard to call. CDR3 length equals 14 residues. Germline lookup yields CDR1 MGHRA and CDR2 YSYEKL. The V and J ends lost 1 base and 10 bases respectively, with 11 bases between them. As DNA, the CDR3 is TGCGCCAGCAGCCAAGCCCCGGGTTTGTCACCCCTCCACTTT. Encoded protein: CASSQAPGLSPLHF.

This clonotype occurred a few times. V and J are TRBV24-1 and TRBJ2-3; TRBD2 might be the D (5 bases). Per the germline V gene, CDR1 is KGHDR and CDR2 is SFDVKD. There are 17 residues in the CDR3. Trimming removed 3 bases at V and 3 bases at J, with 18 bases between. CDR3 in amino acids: CATSDPRKGPGTDTQYF. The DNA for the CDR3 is TGTGCCACCAGTGATCCCCGTAAAGGACCGGGGACAGATACGCAGTATTTT.